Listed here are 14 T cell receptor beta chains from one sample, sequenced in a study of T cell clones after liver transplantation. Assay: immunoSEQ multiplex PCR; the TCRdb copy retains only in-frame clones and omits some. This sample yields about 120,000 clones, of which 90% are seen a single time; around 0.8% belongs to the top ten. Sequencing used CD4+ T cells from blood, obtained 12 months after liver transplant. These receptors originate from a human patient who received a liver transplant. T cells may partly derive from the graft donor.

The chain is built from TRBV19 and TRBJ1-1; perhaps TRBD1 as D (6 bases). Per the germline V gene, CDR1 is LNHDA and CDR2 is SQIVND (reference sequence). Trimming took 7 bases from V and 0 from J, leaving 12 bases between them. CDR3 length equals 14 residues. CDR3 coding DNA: TGTGCCAGTAAATATGGACAGATGAACACTGAAGCTTTCTTT. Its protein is CASKYGQMNTEAFF. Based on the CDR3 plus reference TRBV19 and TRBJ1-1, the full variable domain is DGGITQSPKYLFRKEGQNVTLSCEQNLNHDAMYWYRQDPGQGLRLIYYSQIVNDFQKGDIAEGYSVSREKKESFPLTVTSAQKNPTAFYLCASKYGQMNTEAFFGQGTRLTVV.

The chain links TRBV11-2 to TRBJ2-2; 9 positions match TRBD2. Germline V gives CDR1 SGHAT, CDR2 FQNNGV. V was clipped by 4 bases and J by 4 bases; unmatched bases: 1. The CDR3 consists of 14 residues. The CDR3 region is CASSYSGGTGELFF. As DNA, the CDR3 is TGTGCCAGCAGCTATAGCGGGGGCACCGGGGAGCTGTTTTTT.

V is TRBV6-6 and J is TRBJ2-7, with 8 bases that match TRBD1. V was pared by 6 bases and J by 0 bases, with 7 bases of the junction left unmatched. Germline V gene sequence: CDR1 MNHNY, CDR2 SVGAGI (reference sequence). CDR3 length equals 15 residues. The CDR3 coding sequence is TGTGCCAGCAGAAGGACAGGGTTGCGCTCCTACGAGCAGTACTTC. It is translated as CASRRTGLRSYEQYF.

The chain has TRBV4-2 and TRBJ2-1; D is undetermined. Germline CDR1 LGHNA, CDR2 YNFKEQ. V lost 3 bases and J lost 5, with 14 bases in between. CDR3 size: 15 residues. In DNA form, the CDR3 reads TGTGCCAGCAGCCACATTGACACTACTGACAATGAGCAGTTCTTC. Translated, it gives CASSHIDTTDNEQFF.

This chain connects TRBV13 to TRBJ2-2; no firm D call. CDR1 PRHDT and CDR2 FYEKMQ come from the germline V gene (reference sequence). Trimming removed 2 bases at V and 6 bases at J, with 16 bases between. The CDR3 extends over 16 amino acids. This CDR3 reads CASSLIPSSSSGELFF. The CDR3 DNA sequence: TGTGCCAGCAGCTTAATCCCAAGTTCTTCCTCCGGGGAGCTGTTTTTT. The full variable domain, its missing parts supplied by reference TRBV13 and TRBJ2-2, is AAGVIQSPRHLIKEKRETATLKCYPIPRHDTVYWYQQGPGQDPQFLISFYEKMQSDKGSIPDRFSAQQFSDYHSELNMSSLELGDSALYFCASSLIPSSSSGELFFGEGSRLTVL.

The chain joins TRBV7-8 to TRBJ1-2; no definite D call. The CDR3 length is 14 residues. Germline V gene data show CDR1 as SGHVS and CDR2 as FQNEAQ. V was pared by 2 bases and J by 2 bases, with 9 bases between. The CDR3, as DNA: TGTGCCAGCAGCTTATCCCGGAGAAACTATGGCTACACCTTC. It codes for CASSLSRRNYGYTF.

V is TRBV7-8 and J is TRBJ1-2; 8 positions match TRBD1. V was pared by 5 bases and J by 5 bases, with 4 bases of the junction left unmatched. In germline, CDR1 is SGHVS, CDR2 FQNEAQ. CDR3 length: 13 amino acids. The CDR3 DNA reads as TGTGCCAGCAGCGCAGGACAGGGTTATGGCTACACCTTC. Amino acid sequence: CASSAGQGYGYTF. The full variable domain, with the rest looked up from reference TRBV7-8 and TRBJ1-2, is GAGVSQSPRYKVAKRGQDVALRCDPISGHVSLFWYQQALGQGPEFLTYFQNEAQLDKSGLPSDRFFAERPEGSVSTLKIQRTQQEDSAVYLCASSAGQGYGYTFGSGTRLTVV.

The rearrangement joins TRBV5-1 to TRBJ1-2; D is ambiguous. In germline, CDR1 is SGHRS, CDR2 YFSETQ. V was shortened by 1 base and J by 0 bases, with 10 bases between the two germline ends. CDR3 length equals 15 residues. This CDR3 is CASSLTDGTNYGYTF. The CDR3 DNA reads TGCGCCAGCAGCTTGACGGACGGAACTAACTATGGCTACACCTTC.

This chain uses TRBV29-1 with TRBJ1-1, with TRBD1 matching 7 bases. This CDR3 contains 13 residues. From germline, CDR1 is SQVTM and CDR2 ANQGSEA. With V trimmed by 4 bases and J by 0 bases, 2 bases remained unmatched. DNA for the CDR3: TGCAGCGTTGCCGGGACAGTGAACACTGAAGCTTTCTTT. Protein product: CSVAGTVNTEAFF.

In nucleotides, the CDR3 is TGTGCCAGCAGTGAAAGAAAGACTAGCTACTTC. As protein: CASSERKTSYF. The V gene is TRBV6-1, the J gene TRBJ2-4; 7 positions match TRBD2. This CDR3 region has 11 residues. Trimming at V came to 2 bases and at J to 16 bases, leaving 5 bases not matched to a gene. The germline gives CDR1 MNHNS, CDR2 SASEGT.

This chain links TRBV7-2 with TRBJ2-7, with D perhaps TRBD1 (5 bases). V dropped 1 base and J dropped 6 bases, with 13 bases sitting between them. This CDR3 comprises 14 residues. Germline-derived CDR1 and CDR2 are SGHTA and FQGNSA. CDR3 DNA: TGTGCCAGCAGCTTAGGGATAGGGGCCTCCGAGCAGTACTTC. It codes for CASSLGIGASEQYF.

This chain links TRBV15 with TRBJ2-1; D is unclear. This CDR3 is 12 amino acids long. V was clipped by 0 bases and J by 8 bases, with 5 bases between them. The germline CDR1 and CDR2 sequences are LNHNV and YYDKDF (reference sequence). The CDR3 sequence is CATSRDDYEQFF. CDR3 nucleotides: TGTGCCACCAGCAGAGACGATTATGAGCAGTTCTTC.

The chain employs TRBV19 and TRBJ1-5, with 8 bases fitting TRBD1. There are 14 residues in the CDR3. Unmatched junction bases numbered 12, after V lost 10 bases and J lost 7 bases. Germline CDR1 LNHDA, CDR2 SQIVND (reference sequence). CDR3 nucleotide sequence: TGTGCCACCTCGGACAGGGCAAAGGGACAGCCCCAGCATTTT. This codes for CATSDRAKGQPQHF. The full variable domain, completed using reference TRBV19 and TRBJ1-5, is DGGITQSPKYLFRKEGQNVTLSCEQNLNHDAMYWYRQDPGQGLRLIYYSQIVNDFQKGDIAEGYSVSREKKESFPLTVTSAQKNPTAFYLCATSDRAKGQPQHFGDGTRLSIL.

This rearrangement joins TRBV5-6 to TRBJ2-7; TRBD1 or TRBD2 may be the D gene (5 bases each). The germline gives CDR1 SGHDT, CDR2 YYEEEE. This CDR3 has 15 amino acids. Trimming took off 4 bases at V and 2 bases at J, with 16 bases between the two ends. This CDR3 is CASSRDRRSTYEQYF. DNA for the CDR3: TGTGCCAGCAGCCGGGACCGCAGGAGCACCTACGAGCAGTACTTC.